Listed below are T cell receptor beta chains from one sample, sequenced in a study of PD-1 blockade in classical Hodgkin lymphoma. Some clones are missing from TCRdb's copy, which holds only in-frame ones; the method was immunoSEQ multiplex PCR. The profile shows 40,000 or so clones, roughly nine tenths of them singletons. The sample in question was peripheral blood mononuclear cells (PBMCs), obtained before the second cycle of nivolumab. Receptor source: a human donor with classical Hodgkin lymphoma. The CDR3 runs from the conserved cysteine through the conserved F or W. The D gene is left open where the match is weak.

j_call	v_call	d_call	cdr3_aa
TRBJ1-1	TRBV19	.	CASSLDRSVNTEAFF
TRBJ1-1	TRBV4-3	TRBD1	CASSQDFGTGLTRVRVTEAFF
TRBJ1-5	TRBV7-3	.	CASSSLGVRIFDQPQHF
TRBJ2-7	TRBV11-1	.	CASSSRDLPGEYEQYF
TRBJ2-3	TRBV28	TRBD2	CASSRRTSGRAGEQYF
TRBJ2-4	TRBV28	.	CASSSWDKNIQYF
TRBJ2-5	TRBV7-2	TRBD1	CASSLKSWDREETQYF
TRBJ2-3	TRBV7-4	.	CASGDTQYF
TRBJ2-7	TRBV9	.	CASSGDDQVSYEQYF
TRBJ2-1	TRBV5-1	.	CASSVDPAYNEQFF